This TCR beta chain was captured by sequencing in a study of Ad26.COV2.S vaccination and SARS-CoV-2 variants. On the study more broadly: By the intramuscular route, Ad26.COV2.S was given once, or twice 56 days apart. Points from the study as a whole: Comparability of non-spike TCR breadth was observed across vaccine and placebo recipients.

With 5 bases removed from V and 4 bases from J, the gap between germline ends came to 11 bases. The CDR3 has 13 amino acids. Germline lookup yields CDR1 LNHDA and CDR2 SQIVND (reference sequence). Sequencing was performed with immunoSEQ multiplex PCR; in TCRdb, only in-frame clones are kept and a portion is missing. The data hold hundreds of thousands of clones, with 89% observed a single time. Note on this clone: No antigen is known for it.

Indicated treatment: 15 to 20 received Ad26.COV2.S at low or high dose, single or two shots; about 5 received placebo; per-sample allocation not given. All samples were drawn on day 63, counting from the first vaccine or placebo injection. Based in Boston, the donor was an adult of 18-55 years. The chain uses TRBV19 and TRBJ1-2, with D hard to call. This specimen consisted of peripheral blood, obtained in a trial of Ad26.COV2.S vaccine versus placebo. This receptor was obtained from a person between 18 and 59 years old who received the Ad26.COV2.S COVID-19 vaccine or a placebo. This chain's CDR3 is CASSPGSGYGYTF. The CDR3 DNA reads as TGTGCCAGTAGTCCCGGATCGGGCTATGGCTACACCTTC.